This TCR beta chain was recorded in a study of PD-1 blockade in classical Hodgkin lymphoma. Study-wide results and caveats: Complete responders entered with baseline diversity on par with newly diagnosed patients, the results showed. The causes of the repertoire differences, possibly disease activity or prior therapy, remain undefined.

CDR1 SQVTM and CDR2 ANQGSEA come from the germline V gene. Trimming removed 6 bases from V and 3 bases from J, with 14 bases in between. The CDR3 is 13 amino acids. Documented time point: cycle 4 day 1 (C4D1), after more than 5 weeks of nivolumab. Brentuximab vedotin exposure varied, and every patient relapsed after autologous stem cell transplantation. With regard to this clone: Its antigen remains unidentified.

Profiled with immunoSEQ multiplex PCR; TCRdb holds only in-frame clones, not every one. This table holds about 24,000 clones, roughly 86% found once. The genes are TRBV29-1 and TRBJ1-1, with D possibly TRBD1 on 6 matching bases. Here the sequenced sample was peripheral blood mononuclear cells (PBMCs), taken before the fourth cycle of nivolumab. The TCR originated in a human donor with classical Hodgkin lymphoma. DNA of the CDR3: TGCAGCGTGCGACAGGCCGAGGACACTGAAGCTTTCTTT. Its protein product is CSVRQAEDTEAFF.